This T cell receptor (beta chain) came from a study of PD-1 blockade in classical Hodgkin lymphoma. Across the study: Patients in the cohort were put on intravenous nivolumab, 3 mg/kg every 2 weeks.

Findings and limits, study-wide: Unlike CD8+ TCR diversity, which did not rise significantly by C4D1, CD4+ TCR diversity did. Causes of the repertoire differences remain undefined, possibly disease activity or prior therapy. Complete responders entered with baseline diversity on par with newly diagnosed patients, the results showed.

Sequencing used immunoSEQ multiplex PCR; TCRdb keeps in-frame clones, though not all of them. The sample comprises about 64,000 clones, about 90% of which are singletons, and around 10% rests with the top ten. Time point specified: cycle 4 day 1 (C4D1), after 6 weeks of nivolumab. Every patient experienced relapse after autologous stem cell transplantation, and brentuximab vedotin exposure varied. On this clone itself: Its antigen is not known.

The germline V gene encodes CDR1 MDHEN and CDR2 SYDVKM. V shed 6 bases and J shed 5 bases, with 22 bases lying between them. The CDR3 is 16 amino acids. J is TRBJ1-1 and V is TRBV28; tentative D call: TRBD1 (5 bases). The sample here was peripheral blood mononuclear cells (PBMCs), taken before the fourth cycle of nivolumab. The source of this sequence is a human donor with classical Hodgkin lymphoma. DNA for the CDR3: TGTGCCAGCAGCGCCGAGCTTGGATTCGGACAAACTGAAGCTTTCTTT. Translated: CASSAELGFGQTEAFF. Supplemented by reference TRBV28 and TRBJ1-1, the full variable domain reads DVKVTQSSRYLVKRTGEKVFLECVQDMDHENMFWYRQDPGLGLRLIYFSYDVKMKEKGDIPEGYSVSREKKERFSLILESASTNQTSMYLCASSAELGFGQTEAFFGQGTRLTVV.